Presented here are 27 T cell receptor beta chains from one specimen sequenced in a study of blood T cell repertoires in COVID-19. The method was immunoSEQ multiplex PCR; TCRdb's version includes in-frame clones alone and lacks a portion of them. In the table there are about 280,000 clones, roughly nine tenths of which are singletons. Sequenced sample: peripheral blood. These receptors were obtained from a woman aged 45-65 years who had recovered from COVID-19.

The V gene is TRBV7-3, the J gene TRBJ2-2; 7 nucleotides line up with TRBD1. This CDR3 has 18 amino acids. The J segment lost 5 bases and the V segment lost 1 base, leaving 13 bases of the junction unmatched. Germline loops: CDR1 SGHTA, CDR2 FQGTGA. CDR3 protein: CASSLMGPAGGQTGELFF. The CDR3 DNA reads TGTGCCAGCAGCTTAATGGGTCCCGCAGGGGGTCAGACCGGGGAGCTGTTTTTT.

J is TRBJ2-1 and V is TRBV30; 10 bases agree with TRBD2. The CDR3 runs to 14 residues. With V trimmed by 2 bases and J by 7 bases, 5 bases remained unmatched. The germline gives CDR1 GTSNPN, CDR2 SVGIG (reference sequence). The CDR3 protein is CAWSPGLASNEQFF. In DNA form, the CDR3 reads TGTGCCTGGAGTCCGGGACTAGCGTCAAATGAGCAGTTCTTC.

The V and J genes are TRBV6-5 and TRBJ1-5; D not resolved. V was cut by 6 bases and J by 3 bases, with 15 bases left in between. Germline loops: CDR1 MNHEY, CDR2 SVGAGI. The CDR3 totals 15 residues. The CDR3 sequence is CASSPTSGVNQPQHF. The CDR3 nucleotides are TGTGCCAGCAGCCCGACGTCGGGAGTCAATCAGCCCCAGCATTTT.

The CDR3 is CAWSGRAGGRDTDTQYF. CDR3 DNA sequence: TGTGCCTGGAGCGGTAGAGCGGGGGGGCGGGACACAGATACGCAGTATTTT. V gene TRBV30 combines with J gene TRBJ2-3; 10 nucleotides match TRBD2. Germline V CDR1 and CDR2: GTSNPN, SVGIG (reference sequence). The CDR3 spans 17 residues. V lost 3 bases and J lost 2; bases outside the gene matches: 11.

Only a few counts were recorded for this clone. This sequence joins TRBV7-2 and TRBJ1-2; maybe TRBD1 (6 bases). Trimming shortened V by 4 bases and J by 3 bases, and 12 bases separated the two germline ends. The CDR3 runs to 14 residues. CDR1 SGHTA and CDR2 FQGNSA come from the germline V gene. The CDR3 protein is CASSSGVGYYGYTF. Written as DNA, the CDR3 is TGTGCCAGCAGCTCAGGGGTGGGGTACTATGGCTACACCTTC. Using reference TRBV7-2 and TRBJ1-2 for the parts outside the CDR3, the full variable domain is GAGVSQSPSNKVTEKGKDVELRCDPISGHTALYWYRQSLGQGLEFLIYFQGNSAPDKSGLPSDRFSAERTGGSVSTLTIQRTQQEDSAVYLCASSSGVGYYGYTFGSGTRLTVV.

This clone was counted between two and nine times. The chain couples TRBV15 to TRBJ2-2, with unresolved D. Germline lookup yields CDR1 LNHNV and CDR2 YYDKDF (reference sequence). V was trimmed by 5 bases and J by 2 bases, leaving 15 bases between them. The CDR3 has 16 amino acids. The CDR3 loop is CATSRENFTNTGELFF. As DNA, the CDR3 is TGTGCCACCAGCCGTGAGAACTTCACTAACACCGGGGAGCTGTTTTTT.

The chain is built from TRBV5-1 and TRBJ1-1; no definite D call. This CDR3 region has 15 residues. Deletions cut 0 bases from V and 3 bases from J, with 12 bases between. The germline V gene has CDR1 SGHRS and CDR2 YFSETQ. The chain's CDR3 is CASSLVGVGDTEAFF. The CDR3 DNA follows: TGCGCCAGCAGCTTGGTCGGGGTGGGCGACACTGAAGCTTTCTTT.

Here the CDR3 DNA reads TGCGCCAGCAGCCAAGACGTTTCGGGAGGAGAAGCTTGGTGGAGCTACGAGCAGTACTTC. This codes for CASSQDVSGGEAWWSYEQYF. The V call is TRBV4-3, the J call TRBJ2-7; 7 nucleotides match TRBD2. The CDR3 length is 20 residues. Germline CDR1 reads LGHNA; CDR2 reads YSLEER. V lost 0 bases to trimming and J lost 3 bases; unmatched junction nucleotides: 20.

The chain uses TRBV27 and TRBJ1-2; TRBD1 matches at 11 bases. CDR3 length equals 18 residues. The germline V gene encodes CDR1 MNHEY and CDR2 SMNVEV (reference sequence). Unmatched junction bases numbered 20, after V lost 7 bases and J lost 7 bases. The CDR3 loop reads CASTQFGTGGIGKGGYTF. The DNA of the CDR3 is TGTGCCAGCACTCAATTTGGGACAGGGGGTATTGGGAAGGGTGGCTACACCTTC.

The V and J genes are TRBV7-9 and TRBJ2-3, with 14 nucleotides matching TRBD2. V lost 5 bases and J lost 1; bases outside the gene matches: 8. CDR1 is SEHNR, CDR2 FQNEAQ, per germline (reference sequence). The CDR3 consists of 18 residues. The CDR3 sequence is CASSLGTSGGQRTDTQYF. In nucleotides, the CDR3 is TGTGCCAGCAGCCTCGGGACTAGCGGGGGCCAACGCACAGATACGCAGTATTTT.

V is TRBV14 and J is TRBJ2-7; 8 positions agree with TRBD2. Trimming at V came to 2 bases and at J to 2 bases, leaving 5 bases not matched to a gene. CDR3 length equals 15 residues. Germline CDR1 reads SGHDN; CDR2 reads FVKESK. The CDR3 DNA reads TGTGCCAGCAGCCAACTAACTAGCGGACCCTACGAGCAGTACTTC. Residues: CASSQLTSGPYEQYF. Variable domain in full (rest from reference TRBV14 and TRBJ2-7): EAGVTQFPSHSVIEKGQTVTLRCDPISGHDNLYWYRRVMGKEIKFLLHFVKESKQDESGMPNNRFLAERTGGTYSTLKVQPAELEDSGVYFCASSQLTSGPYEQYFGPGTRLTVT.

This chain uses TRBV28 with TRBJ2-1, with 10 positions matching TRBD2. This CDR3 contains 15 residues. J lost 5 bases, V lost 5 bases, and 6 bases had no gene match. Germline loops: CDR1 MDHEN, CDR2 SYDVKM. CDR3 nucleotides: TGTGCCAGCAGTCCTGGACTAGCGGTTGACAATGAGCAGTTCTTC. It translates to CASSPGLAVDNEQFF.

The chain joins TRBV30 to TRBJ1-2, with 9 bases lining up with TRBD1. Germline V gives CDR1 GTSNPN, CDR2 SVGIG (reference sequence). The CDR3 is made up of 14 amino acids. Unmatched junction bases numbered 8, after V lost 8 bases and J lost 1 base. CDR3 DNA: TGTGCCACAACCTCGGACAGGGGTAACTATGGCTACACCTTC. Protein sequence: CATTSDRGNYGYTF.

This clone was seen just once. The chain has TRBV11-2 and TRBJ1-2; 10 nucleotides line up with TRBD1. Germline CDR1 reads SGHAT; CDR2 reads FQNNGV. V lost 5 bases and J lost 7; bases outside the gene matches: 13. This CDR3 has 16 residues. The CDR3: CASSGPGDRGRSGYTF. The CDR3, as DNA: TGTGCCAGCAGCGGACCCGGGGACAGGGGAAGAAGTGGCTACACCTTC.

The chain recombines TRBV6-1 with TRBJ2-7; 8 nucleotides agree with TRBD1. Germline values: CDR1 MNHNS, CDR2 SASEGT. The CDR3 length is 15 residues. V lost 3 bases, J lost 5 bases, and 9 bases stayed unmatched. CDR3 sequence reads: CASSDRDRTWDEQYF. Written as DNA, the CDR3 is TGTGCCAGCAGTGACCGGGACAGGACCTGGGACGAGCAGTACTTC.

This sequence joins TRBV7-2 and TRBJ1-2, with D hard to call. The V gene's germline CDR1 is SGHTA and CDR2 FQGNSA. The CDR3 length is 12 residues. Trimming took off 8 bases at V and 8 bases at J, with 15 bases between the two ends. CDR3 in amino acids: CASPGLAGGYTF. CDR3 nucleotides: TGTGCCAGCCCCGGACTAGCGGGGGGCTACACCTTC.

The CDR3 DNA reads as TGTGCCAGCAGCCAAGATAGGACTAGCGGGCCTTGGGAGCAGTTCTTC. Amino acid sequence: CASSQDRTSGPWEQFF. This rearrangement joins TRBV4-2 to TRBJ2-1; 11 nucleotides agree with TRBD2. Per the germline V gene, CDR1 is LGHNA and CDR2 is YNFKEQ. The ends lost 0 bases at V and 10 bases at J; junction bases unmatched: 8. The CDR3 is 16 amino acids.

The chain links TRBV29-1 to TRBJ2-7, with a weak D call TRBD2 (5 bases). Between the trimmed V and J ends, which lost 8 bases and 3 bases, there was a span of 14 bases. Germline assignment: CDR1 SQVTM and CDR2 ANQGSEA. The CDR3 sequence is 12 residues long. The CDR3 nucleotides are TGCAGCACCTGGGGAGTGGACTACGAGCAGTACTTC. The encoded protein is CSTWGVDYEQYF.

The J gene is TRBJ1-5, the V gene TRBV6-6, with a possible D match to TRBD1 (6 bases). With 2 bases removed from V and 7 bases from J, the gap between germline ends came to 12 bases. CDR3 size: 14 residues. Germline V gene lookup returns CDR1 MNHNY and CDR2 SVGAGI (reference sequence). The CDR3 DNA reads TGTGCCAGCAGTTACATACAGGGTCTCCAGCCCCAGCATTTT. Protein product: CASSYIQGLQPQHF.

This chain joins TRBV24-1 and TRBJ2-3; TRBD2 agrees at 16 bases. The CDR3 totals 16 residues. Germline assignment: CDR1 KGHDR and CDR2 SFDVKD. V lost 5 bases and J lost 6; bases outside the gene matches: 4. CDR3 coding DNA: TGTGCCACCAGTGCGCCGGGACTAGCGGGAGGGGATACGCAGTATTTT. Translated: CATSAPGLAGGDTQYF.

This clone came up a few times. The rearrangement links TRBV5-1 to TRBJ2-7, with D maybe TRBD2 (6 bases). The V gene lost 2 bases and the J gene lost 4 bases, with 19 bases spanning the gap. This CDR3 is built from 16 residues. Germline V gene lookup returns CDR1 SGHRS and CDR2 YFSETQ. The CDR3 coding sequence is TGCGCCAGCAGCTTTTACCCCCCGGGACTTAATTACGAGCAGTACTTC. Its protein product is CASSFYPPGLNYEQYF.

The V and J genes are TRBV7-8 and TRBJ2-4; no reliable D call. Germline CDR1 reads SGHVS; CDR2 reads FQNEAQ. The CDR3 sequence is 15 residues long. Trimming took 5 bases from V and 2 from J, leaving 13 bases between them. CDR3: CASSRWQDPKNIQYF. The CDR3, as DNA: TGTGCCAGCAGCAGATGGCAGGATCCCAAAAACATTCAGTACTTC.

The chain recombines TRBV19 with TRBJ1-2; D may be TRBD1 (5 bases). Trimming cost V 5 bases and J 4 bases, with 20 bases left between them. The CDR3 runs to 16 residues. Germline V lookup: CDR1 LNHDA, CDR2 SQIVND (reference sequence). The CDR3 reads CASSPVSRAPLYGYTF. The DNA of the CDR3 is TGTGCCAGTAGTCCCGTTTCCAGGGCCCCCCTCTATGGCTACACCTTC.

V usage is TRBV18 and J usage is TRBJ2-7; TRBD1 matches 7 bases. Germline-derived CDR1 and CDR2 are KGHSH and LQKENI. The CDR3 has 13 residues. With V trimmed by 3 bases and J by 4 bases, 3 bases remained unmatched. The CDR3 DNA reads TGTGCCAGCTCACCCGGGACAGTTTACGAGCAGTACTTC. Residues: CASSPGTVYEQYF.

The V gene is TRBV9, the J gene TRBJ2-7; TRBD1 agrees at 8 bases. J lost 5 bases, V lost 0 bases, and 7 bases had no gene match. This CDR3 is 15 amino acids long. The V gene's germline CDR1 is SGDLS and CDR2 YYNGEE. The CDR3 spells CASSVEAGGLDEQYF. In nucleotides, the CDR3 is TGTGCCAGCAGCGTAGAGGCAGGGGGCCTCGACGAGCAGTACTTC. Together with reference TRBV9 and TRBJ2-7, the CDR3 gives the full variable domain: DSGVTQTPKHLITATGQRVTLRCSPRSGDLSVYWYQQSLDQGLQFLIQYYNGEERAKGNILERFSAQQFPDLHSELNLSSLELGDSALYFCASSVEAGGLDEQYFGPGTRLTVT.

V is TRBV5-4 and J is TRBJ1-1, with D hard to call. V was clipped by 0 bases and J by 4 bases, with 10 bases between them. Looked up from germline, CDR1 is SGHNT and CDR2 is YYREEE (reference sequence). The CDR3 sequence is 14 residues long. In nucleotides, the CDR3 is TGTGCCAGCAGCTTGGGTGGAGTCGGCACTGAAGCTTTCTTT. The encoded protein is CASSLGGVGTEAFF. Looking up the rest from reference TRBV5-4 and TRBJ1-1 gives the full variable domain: ETGVTQSPTHLIKTRGQQVTLRCSSQSGHNTVSWYQQALGQGPQFIFQYYREEENGRGNFPPRFSGLQFPNYSSELNVNALELDDSALYLCASSLGGVGTEAFFGQGTRLTVV.

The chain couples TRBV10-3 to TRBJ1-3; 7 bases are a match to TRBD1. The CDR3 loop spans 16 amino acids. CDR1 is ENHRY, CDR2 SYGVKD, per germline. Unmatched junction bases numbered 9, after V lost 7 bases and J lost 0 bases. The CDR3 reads CAITRDSASSGNTIYF. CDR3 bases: TGTGCCATCACTCGGGACAGCGCCAGCTCTGGAAACACCATATATTTT.